This is a list of T cell receptor beta chains from one sample in a study of T cell repertoires in cytomegalovirus infection. TCRdb fed the reads into MiXCR, producing one record per CDR3 protein. The table lists about 140,000 distinct CDR3 sequences, under 8% of them singletons. Input material: PBMCs. Source of these receptors: a human donor in good health (CMV status not recorded). Some clones in this sample may be carry-over from other donors' samples. The CDR3 runs from the conserved cysteine through the conserved F or W. A D gene is named only where the DNA matches it firmly. Size tells how often a clone was seen (once, few, many) or the class of an expanded clone, and some rows leave it out.

size | J | V | length | D | CDR3 | DNA
many | TRBJ2-7 | TRBV7-9 | 14 | - | CASSLDTQSYEQYF | TGTGCCAGCAGCTTGGACACACAATCCTACGAGCAGTACTTC
few | TRBJ2-2 | TRBV6-1 | 15 | TRBD1 | CASRSGTGLTGELFF | TGTGCCAGCAGGTCCGGGACAGGGCTCACCGGGGAGCTGTTTTTT
few | TRBJ2-3 | TRBV2 | 17 | TRBD2 | CASSGGLAGGYTDTQYF | TGTGCCAGCAGTGGGGGACTAGCGGGGGGATACACAGATACGCAGTATTTT
many | TRBJ1-2 | TRBV19 | 15 | - | CASSPRAGRQRGYTF | TGTGCCAGTAGTCCCCGGGCAGGGAGACAAAGGGGCTACACCTTC
many | TRBJ1-2 | TRBV19 | 12 | - | CASRPYRVGYTF | TGTGCCAGTAGGCCTTACAGGGTTGGCTACACCTTC
many | TRBJ2-2 | TRBV7-3 | 13 | - | CASSSLNTGELFF | TGTGCCAGCAGCTCTTTGAACACCGGGGAGCTGTTTTTT
few | TRBJ1-1 | TRBV20-1 | 14 | TRBD1 | CSASLPGQGPEAFF | TGCAGTGCTAGTTTGCCGGGACAGGGGCCTGAAGCTTTCTTT
many | TRBJ2-7 | TRBV7-2 | 15 | - | CASSKNRDPPYEQYF | TGTGCCAGCAGCAAAAACAGGGATCCCCCCTACGAGCAGTACTTC
many | TRBJ2-6 | TRBV7-3 | 17 | - | CASSSIGRTSGANVLTF | TGTGCCAGCAGCTCCATCGGACGGACCTCTGGGGCCAACGTCCTGACTTTC
- | TRBJ1-6 | TRBV20-1 | 10 | - | CSARASPLHF | TGCAGTGCTAGAGCTTCACCCCTCCACTTT
many | TRBJ2-5 | TRBV20-1 | 13 | - | CSARGRSGETQYF | TGCAGTGCTAGAGGGCGGTCTGGAGAGACCCAGTACTTC
few | TRBJ2-1 | TRBV29-1 | 15 | - | CSVDRGPFNYNEQFF | TGCAGCGTTGACCGGGGTCCATTCAATTACAATGAGCAGTTCTTC
few | TRBJ2-1 | TRBV14 | 16 | - | CASSQDWQRTYNEQFF | TGTGCCAGCAGCCAAGATTGGCAGCGCACCTACAATGAGCAGTTCTTC
many | TRBJ1-2 | TRBV12-3/TRBV12-4 | 14 | - | CASSRGRSSYGYTF | TGTGCCAGCAGTCGGGGCAGGAGCTCCTATGGCTACACCTTC
few | TRBJ2-1 | TRBV7-3 | 13 | - | CASSSGRQAEQFF | TGTGCCAGCAGCTCAGGGCGACAGGCGGAGCAGTTCTTC
many | TRBJ2-2 | TRBV11-3 | 14 | - | CASSHGQSTGELFF | TGTGCCAGCAGCCATGGACAGAGCACCGGGGAGCTGTTTTTT
many | TRBJ1-4 | TRBV7-2 | 14 | - | CASSPRGANEKLFF | TGTGCCAGCAGCCCCCGGGGCGCTAATGAAAAACTGTTTTTT
- | TRBJ1-2 | TRBV7-9 | 13 | - | CASSTGPGLGYTF | TGTGCCAGCAGCACTGGACCTGGCCTTGGCTACACCTTC
many | TRBJ2-7 | TRBV3-1 | 16 | TRBD1 | CASSRPGQGDLYEQYF | TGTGCCAGCAGCCGACCGGGACAGGGGGATCTTTACGAGCAGTACTTC
- | TRBJ2-1 | TRBV14 | 14 | - | CASSQVAGGKEQFF | TGTGCCAGCAGCCAAGTTGCCGGGGGCAAGGAGCAGTTCTTC
few | TRBJ1-1 | TRBV7-2 | 15 | - | CASSSRWGWDTEAFF | TGTGCCAGCAGCTCCCGATGGGGGTGGGACACTGAAGCTTTCTTT
few | TRBJ1-1 | TRBV28 | 14 | - | CASRPTFADSEAFF | TGTGCCAGCAGACCCACATTTGCGGACAGTGAAGCTTTCTTT
many | TRBJ2-1 | TRBV7-9 | 13 | - | CASSFEGENEQFF | TGTGCCAGCAGCTTCGAGGGGGAGAATGAGCAGTTCTTC
many | TRBJ1-1 | TRBV7-9 | 13 | - | CASSLGGVTEAFF | TGTGCCAGCAGCTTAGGAGGGGTAACTGAAGCTTTCTTT
many | TRBJ1-3 | TRBV7-2 | 16 | - | CASSPAVGNSGNTIYF | TGTGCCAGCAGCCCAGCTGTAGGGAACTCTGGAAACACCATATATTTT
few | TRBJ2-3 | TRBV7-9 | 16 | TRBD1 | CASSQGTGASTDTQYF | TGTGCCAGCAGCCAAGGGACAGGGGCGAGCACAGATACGCAGTATTTT
- | TRBJ1-5 | TRBV28 | 15 | TRBD1 | CASSYPGQGGQPQHF | TGTGCCAGCAGTTACCCGGGACAGGGGGGTCAGCCCCAGCATTTT
many | TRBJ2-5 | TRBV12-3/TRBV12-4 | 14 | - | CASSLAQGQETQYF | TGTGCCAGCAGTTTAGCTCAGGGACAAGAGACCCAGTACTTC
- | TRBJ1-2 | TRBV6-2/TRBV6-3 | 15 | TRBD1 | CASRETGSAGYGYTF | TGTGCCAGCAGAGAGACAGGGAGCGCTGGCTATGGCTACACCTTC
many | TRBJ2-7 | TRBV5-1 | 16 | - | CASSLEAGFPGYEQYF | TGCGCCAGCAGCTTGGAGGCAGGGTTCCCCGGATACGAGCAGTACTTC
many | TRBJ2-3 | TRBV7-2 | 13 | - | CASSLPGTDTQYF | TGTGCCAGCAGCTTACCCGGCACAGATACGCAGTATTTT
few | TRBJ2-1 | TRBV7-2 | 14 | TRBD1 | CASSRDRAANEQFF | TGTGCCAGCAGCCGGGACAGGGCGGCGAATGAGCAGTTCTTC
many | TRBJ2-3 | TRBV6-2/TRBV6-3 | 14 | - | CASIRGTLADTQYF | TGTGCCAGCATCAGGGGGACTTTGGCAGATACGCAGTATTTT
many | TRBJ2-1 | TRBV28 | 18 | TRBD2 | CASRGLAGGLGSYNEQFF | TGTGCCAGCAGGGGACTAGCGGGGGGTTTGGGCTCCTACAATGAGCAGTTCTTC
many | TRBJ2-1 | TRBV7-6 | 14 | - | CASRPIRGNNEQFF | TGTGCCAGCAGGCCTATCAGGGGCAACAATGAGCAGTTCTTC
many | TRBJ2-2 | TRBV7-2 | 18 | TRBD2 | CASSHSRRTSEYTGELFF | TGTGCCAGCAGCCACTCCAGACGAACTAGCGAGTACACCGGGGAGCTGTTTTTT
many | TRBJ1-4 | TRBV12-3/TRBV12-4 | 16 | TRBD1 | CASSLETGPGNEKLFF | TGTGCCAGCAGTTTAGAGACAGGGCCTGGTAATGAAAAACTGTTTTTT
many | TRBJ2-5 | TRBV7-6 | 16 | - | CASSLVAGTNQETQYF | TGTGCCAGCAGCTTAGTAGCAGGCACTAATCAAGAGACCCAGTACTTC
many | TRBJ2-7 | TRBV7-9 | 12 | - | CASSYGGYEQYF | TGTGCCAGCAGCTATGGGGGCTACGAGCAGTACTTC
- | TRBJ2-6 | TRBV4-3 | 17 | - | CASSQGARSSGANVLTF | TGCGCCAGCAGCCAAGGGGCTAGAAGCTCTGGGGCCAACGTCCTGACTTTC
- | TRBJ1-1 | TRBV7-8 | 15 | - | CASSVSTGLNTEAFF | TGTGCCAGCAGCGTGTCAACAGGGCTTAACACTGAAGCTTTCTTT
many | TRBJ2-5 | TRBV5-1 | 15 | - | CASSLVVGVTETQYF | TGCGCCAGCAGCTTGGTAGTTGGGGTAACAGAGACCCAGTACTTC
many | TRBJ2-1 | TRBV20-1 | 14 | TRBD1 | CSANRGTGSGEQFF | TGCAGTGCTAACCGGGGGACAGGTTCGGGGGAGCAGTTCTTC
many | TRBJ2-3 | TRBV7-2 | 16 | - | CASSLVRGARTDTQYF | TGTGCCAGCAGCTTAGTACGGGGGGCCCGCACAGATACGCAGTATTTT
few | TRBJ1-1 | TRBV9 | 14 | TRBD1 | CASSPRQGEGAAFF | TGTGCCAGCAGCCCGCGACAGGGTGAGGGGGCAGCTTTCTTT
many | TRBJ2-4 | TRBV12-3/TRBV12-4 | 14 | - | CASSTGIRSNIQYF | TGTGCCAGCAGTACCGGGATCCGGTCTAACATTCAGTACTTC
- | TRBJ1-2 | TRBV30 | 13 | - | CAWSVQAVNGYTF | TGTGCCTGGAGTGTACAGGCAGTCAATGGCTACACCTTC
many | TRBJ1-3 | TRBV7-2 | 14 | - | CASSQQGAGNTIYF | TGTGCCAGCAGCCAACAGGGAGCTGGAAACACCATATATTTT